These T cell receptor beta chains were read from a single sample in a study of patients and donors after allogeneic stem cell transplantation. TCRdb independently ran MiXCR on the RT-PCR reads; one entry per CDR3 protein. The repertoire holds more than 150,000 distinct CDR3 sequences, with 24% as singletons. Sequences were obtained from blood, either unsorted or a sorted T cell fraction (not recorded which). These receptor sequences come from a human donor who was either an allogeneic HSCT recipient or a stem cell or donor lymphocyte infusion donor (not recorded which). It is not recorded whose cells these are; they may come from a transplant donor. CDR3s include the opening cysteine and the closing phenylalanine or tryptophan. D genes are given only for firm matches. Size tells how often a clone was seen (once, few, many) or the class of an expanded clone, and some rows leave it out.

clone_size | j_call | d_call | v_call | cdr3_nt | cdr3_aa
few | TRBJ1-4 | . | TRBV12-3/TRBV12-4 | TGTGCCAGCACTCAACAGGGTCCAACTAATGAAAAACTGTTTTTT | CASTQQGPTNEKLFF
. | TRBJ2-2 | . | TRBV12-5 | TGTGCTAGCGCGAGGGCCGGGGAGCTGTTTTTT | CASARAGELFF
. | TRBJ2-5 | . | TRBV7-6 | TGTGCCAGCAGCTTAGGAATGACAAGACAAGAGACCCAGTACTTC | CASSLGMTRQETQYF
few | TRBJ2-3 | . | TRBV5-1 | TGCGCCAGCAGCTTCCGGCAGGACAAAAATACGAACACAGATACGCAGTATTTT | CASSFRQDKNTNTDTQYF
few | TRBJ2-7 | . | TRBV10-3 | TGTGCCATCAGTGAGCGCCAGGCCCACGAGCAGTACTTC | CAISERQAHEQYF
few | TRBJ1-1 | . | TRBV29-1 | TGCAGCGTTGTCAGGGTGAACACTGAAGCTTTCTTT | CSVVRVNTEAFF
few | TRBJ1-1 | . | TRBV14 | TGTGCCAGCAGCCAAGTGCTCGGGGCTCCGGGAAGCACTGAAGCTTTCTTT | CASSQVLGAPGSTEAFF
many | TRBJ1-1 | . | TRBV7-4 | TGTGCCAGCAGCCCGCCGGGGCGAAGCACTGAAGCTTTCTTT | CASSPPGRSTEAFF
few | TRBJ2-2 | TRBD1 | TRBV20-1 | TGCAGTGCTAGAGATTTTGGGACAGCTCCGAACACCGGGGAGCTGTTTTTT | CSARDFGTAPNTGELFF
few | TRBJ2-4 | TRBD1 | TRBV5-1 | TGCGCCAGCAGCGCCCGGACAGGGCGTAAAAACATTCAGTACTTC | CASSARTGRKNIQYF
many | TRBJ1-4 | . | TRBV20-1 | TGCAGTGCTAGTTCGGCAGCGGGGGGAGAAAAACTGTTTTTT | CSASSAAGGEKLFF
. | TRBJ1-1 | TRBD1 | TRBV29-1 | TGCAGCGTTGAGGGGGGGGACCGGGACAGTACTTCCGAAGCTTTCTTT | CSVEGGDRDSTSEAFF
many | TRBJ2-5 | . | TRBV20-1 | TGCAGTGCTAGCGGGCTAGAGACCCAGTACTTC | CSASGLETQYF